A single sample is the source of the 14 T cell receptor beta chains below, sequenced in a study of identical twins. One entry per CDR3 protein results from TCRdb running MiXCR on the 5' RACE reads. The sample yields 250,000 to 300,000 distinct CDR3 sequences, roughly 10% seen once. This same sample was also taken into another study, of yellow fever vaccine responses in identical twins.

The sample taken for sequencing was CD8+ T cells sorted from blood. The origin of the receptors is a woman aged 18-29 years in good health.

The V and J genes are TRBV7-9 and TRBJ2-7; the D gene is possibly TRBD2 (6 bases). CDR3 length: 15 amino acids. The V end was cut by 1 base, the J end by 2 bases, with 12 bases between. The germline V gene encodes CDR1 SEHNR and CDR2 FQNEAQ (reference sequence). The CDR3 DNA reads TGTGCCAGCAGCTTAGGGGACTTAAATGCCTACGAGCAGTACTTC. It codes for CASSLGDLNAYEQYF.

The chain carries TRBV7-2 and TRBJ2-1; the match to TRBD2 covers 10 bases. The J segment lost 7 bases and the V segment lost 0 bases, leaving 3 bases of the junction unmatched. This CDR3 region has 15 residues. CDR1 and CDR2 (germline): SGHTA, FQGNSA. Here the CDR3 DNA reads TGTGCCAGCAGCTTAGCGGCTAGCGGGGGTAATGAGCAGTTCTTC. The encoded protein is CASSLAASGGNEQFF.

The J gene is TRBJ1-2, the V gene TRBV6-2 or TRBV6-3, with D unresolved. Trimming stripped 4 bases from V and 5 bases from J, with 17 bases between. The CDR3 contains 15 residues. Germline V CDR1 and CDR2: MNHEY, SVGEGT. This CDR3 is CASSFDGLSGYGYTF. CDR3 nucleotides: TGTGCCAGCAGTTTTGACGGACTCTCTGGATATGGCTACACCTTC.

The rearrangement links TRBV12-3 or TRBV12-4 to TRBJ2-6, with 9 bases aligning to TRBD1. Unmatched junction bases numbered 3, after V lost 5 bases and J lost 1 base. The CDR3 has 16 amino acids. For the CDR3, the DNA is TGTGCCAGCAGTCCGGGACAGGGATCTGGGGCCAACGTCCTGACTTTC. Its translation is CASSPGQGSGANVLTF.

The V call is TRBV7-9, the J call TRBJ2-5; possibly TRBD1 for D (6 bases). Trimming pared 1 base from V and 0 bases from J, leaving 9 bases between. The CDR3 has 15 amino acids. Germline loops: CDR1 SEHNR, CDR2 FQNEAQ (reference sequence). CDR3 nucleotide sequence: TGTGCCAGCAGCTTAGGGACAGCCTACCAAGAGACCCAGTACTTC. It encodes CASSLGTAYQETQYF.

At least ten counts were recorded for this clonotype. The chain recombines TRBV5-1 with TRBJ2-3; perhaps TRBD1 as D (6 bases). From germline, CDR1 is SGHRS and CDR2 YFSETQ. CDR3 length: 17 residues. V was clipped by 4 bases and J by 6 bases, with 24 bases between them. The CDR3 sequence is CASSPEGVGLFQDTQYF. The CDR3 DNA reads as TGCGCCAGCAGCCCCGAGGGGGTAGGCCTCTTCCAGGATACGCAGTATTTT.

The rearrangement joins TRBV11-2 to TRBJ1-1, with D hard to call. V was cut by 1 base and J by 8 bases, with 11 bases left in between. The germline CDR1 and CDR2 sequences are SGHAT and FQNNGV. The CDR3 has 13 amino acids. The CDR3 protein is CASSLARVGEAFF. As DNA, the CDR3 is TGTGCCAGCAGCTTAGCTCGAGTTGGGGAAGCTTTCTTT.

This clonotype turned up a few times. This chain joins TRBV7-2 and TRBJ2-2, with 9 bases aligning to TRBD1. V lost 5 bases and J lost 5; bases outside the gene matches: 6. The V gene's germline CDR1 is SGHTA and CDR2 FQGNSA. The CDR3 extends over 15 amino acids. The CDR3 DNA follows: TGTGCCAGCAGCCAGACAGGGGGAGAGACCGGGGAGCTGTTTTTT. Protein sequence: CASSQTGGETGELFF. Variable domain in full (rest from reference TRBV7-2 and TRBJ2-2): GAGVSQSPSNKVTEKGKDVELRCDPISGHTALYWYRQSLGQGLEFLIYFQGNSAPDKSGLPSDRFSAERTGGSVSTLTIQRTQQEDSAVYLCASSQTGGETGELFFGEGSRLTVL.

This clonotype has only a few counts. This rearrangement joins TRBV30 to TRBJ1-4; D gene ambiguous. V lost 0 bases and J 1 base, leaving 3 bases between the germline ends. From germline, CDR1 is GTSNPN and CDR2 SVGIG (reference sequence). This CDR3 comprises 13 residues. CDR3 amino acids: CAWSVLTNEKLFF. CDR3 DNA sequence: TGTGCCTGGAGTGTACTAACTAATGAAAAACTGTTTTTT.

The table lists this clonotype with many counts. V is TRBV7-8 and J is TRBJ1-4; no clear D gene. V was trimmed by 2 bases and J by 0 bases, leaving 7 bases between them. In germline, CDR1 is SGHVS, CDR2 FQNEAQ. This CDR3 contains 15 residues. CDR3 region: CASSLSGATNEKLFF. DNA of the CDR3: TGTGCCAGCAGCTTATCCGGTGCAACTAATGAAAAACTGTTTTTT.

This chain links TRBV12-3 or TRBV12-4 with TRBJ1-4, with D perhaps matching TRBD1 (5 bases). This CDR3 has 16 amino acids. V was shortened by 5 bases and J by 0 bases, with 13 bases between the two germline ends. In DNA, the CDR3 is TGTGCCAGCAGTCCACAGGTGGTGGCAACTAATGAAAAACTGTTTTTT. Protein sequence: CASSPQVVATNEKLFF.

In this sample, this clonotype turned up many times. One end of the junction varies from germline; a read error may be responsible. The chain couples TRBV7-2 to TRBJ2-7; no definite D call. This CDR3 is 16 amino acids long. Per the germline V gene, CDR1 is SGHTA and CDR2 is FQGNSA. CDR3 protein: CASSLTGPGNSNEQYF. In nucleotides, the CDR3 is TGTGCCAGCAGCCTCACCGGGCCCGGAAACTCCAACGAGCAGTACTTC.

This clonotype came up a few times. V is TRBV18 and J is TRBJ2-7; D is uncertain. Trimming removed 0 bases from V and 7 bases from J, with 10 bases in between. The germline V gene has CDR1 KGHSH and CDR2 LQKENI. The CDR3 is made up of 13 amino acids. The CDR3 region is CASSPPNYPEQYF. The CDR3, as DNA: TGTGCCAGCTCACCACCCAACTATCCGGAGCAGTACTTC.

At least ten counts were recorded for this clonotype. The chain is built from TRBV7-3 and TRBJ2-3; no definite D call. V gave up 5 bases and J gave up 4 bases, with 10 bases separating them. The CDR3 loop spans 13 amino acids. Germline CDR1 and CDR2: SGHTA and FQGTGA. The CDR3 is CASSAGRSDTQYF. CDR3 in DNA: TGTGCCAGCAGCGCTGGCAGGTCAGATACGCAGTATTTT.